This T cell receptor beta chain was captured in a study of T cells after yellow fever vaccination. This clonotype was observed a few times. Each CDR3 protein gets one entry after TCRdb re-called the 5' RACE reads with MiXCR. The sample includes some 500,000 distinct CDR3 sequences, about 13% of them seen just once. The CDR3 consists of 14 residues. Between the trimmed V and J ends, which lost 5 bases and 4 bases, there was a span of 11 bases. Germline V gene data show CDR1 as ENHRY and CDR2 as SYGVKD. Sequencing used PBMCs, obtained on the day of the yellow fever booster vaccination. This sequence joins TRBV10-3 and TRBJ2-2, with a possible D match to TRBD2 (6 bases). This receptor was obtained from a man younger than 45 who received the YFV17D yellow fever vaccine. CDR3 amino acids: CAISTTAGTGELFF. The CDR3 DNA sequence: TGTGCCATCAGTACGACAGCGGGCACCGGGGAGCTGTTTTTT.